One sample yielded the 13 T cell receptor beta chains listed below, sequenced in a study of control samples from healthy donors and cancer patients. The method was immunoSEQ multiplex PCR; TCRdb's version includes in-frame clones alone and lacks a portion of them. The sample yields approximately 100,000 clones, roughly 91% seen once. The sequencing input was blood. These receptors all come from a woman aged 45-60 years in good health.

The chain recombines TRBV9 with TRBJ2-5; D might be TRBD2 (6 bases). The V gene's germline CDR1 is SGDLS and CDR2 YYNGEE. V lost 4 bases to trimming and J lost 3 bases, with 13 bases between them. The CDR3 contains 14 residues. The DNA for the CDR3 is TGTGCCAGCAGCCCGACTCCGGGGGAAGAGACCCAGTACTTC. It yields the protein CASSPTPGEETQYF.

The chain has TRBV13 and TRBJ2-7; 14 bases match TRBD2. The CDR3 is 17 residues long. The germline V gene has CDR1 PRHDT and CDR2 FYEKMQ (reference sequence). The V segment lost 2 bases and the J segment 0 bases; nucleotides outside the gene matches: 3. CDR3 bases: TGTGCCAGCAGCTTACGACTAGCGGGGGGGAGCTCCTACGAGCAGTACTTC. It translates to CASSLRLAGGSSYEQYF.

V and J are TRBV27 and TRBJ2-3, with a weak D call TRBD2 (5 bases). CDR3 length: 13 amino acids. From germline, CDR1 is MNHEY and CDR2 SMNVEV (reference sequence). V was shortened by 7 bases and J by 5 bases, with 13 bases between the two germline ends. CDR3 coding DNA: TGTGCCAGCACTTCGTACGGGGTAGATACGCAGTATTTT. Residues: CASTSYGVDTQYF.

This CDR3 is CASSLGYSNQPQHF. CDR3 coding DNA: TGTGCCAGCAGTTTGGGCTATAGCAATCAGCCCCAGCATTTT. The chain uses TRBV27 and TRBJ1-5, with D unresolved. Germline CDR1 MNHEY, CDR2 SMNVEV (reference sequence). With 3 bases removed from V and 0 bases from J, the gap between germline ends came to 6 bases. This CDR3 is built from 14 residues.

The chain carries TRBV6-6 and TRBJ2-7; 9 nucleotides agree with TRBD1. The germline CDR1 and CDR2 sequences are MNHNY and SVGAGI (reference sequence). Germline trimming cut 2 bases from V and 6 bases from J; bases unmatched to any gene: 5. CDR3 length: 14 residues. The CDR3 coding sequence is TGTGCCAGCAGTTACGGGACAGGGAAGCTCGAGCAGTACTTC. Translation: CASSYGTGKLEQYF.

This chain connects TRBV4-1 to TRBJ1-6; D not resolved. V dropped 1 base and J dropped 8 bases, with 9 bases sitting between them. The CDR3 spans 14 residues. Germline V gene data show CDR1 as MGHRA and CDR2 as YSYEKL. The CDR3 DNA reads TGCGCCAGCAGCCAAGGAGGTTTTGATTCACCCCTCCACTTT. Translation gives CASSQGGFDSPLHF.

This chain uses TRBV10-3 with TRBJ2-3; D is possibly TRBD2 (6 bases). Trimming shortened V by 6 bases and J by 1 base, and 11 bases separated the two germline ends. CDR1 and CDR2 from the germline V gene are ENHRY and SYGVKD. There are 14 residues in the CDR3. CDR3: CAISQGGGTDTQYF. CDR3 bases: TGTGCCATCAGCCAGGGCGGGGGCACAGATACGCAGTATTTT.

The genes are TRBV9 and TRBJ2-1; the match to TRBD2 covers 11 bases. The CDR3 extends over 15 amino acids. The V segment lost 4 bases and the J segment 7 bases; nucleotides outside the gene matches: 7. CDR1 and CDR2 (germline): SGDLS, YYNGEE. The CDR3: CASSFRLAGLNEQFF. DNA for the CDR3: TGTGCCAGCAGCTTCCGACTAGCGGGGCTAAATGAGCAGTTCTTC.

This chain uses TRBV12-3 or TRBV12-4 with TRBJ2-3, with 8 bases identical to TRBD2. V shed 8 bases and J 5 bases; nucleotides not matched to a gene: 3. This CDR3 comprises 12 residues. In DNA, the CDR3 is TGTGCCAGCGGACTAGCAGAAGATACGCAGTATTTT. This translates into CASGLAEDTQYF.

The table lists this clone with a count of one. The genes are TRBV9 and TRBJ2-4, with 8 nucleotides matching TRBD2. The length of the CDR3 is 18 residues. V lost 3 bases and J lost 0; bases outside the gene matches: 11. Per germline, CDR1 SGDLS and CDR2 YYNGEE. The CDR3 region has the DNA TGTGCCAGCAGCGCAGCGGGAGTTGGGGGGCTAGCCAAAAACATTCAGTACTTC. It codes for CASSAAGVGGLAKNIQYF.

This CDR3 reads CASSWGDRSYNEQFF. CDR3 nucleotides: TGTGCCAGCAGCTGGGGGGACAGAAGCTACAATGAGCAGTTCTTC. The chain combines TRBV27 with TRBJ2-1, with TRBD1 as a possible D gene (7 bases). Trimming removed 6 bases at V and 3 bases at J, with 15 bases between. This CDR3 is built from 15 residues. The germline gives CDR1 MNHEY, CDR2 SMNVEV (reference sequence).

The chain carries TRBV5-1 and TRBJ2-5; 9 nucleotides match TRBD2. Per germline, CDR1 SGHRS and CDR2 YFSETQ. The trim removed 4 bases at V and 5 bases at J, leaving 12 bases unmatched. This CDR3 has 16 amino acids. The CDR3 nucleotides are TGCGCCAGCAGCCTCCTGCTGCGGGAGGGCGCTGAGACCCAGTACTTC. It yields the protein CASSLLLREGAETQYF.

This sequence joins TRBV4-1 and TRBJ1-1, with D uncertain. The CDR3 covers 15 residues. Germline loops: CDR1 MGHRA, CDR2 YSYEKL. The V and J ends lost 2 bases and 1 base respectively, with 11 bases between them. The CDR3 bases are TGCGCCAGCAGCCAACGGGCGGTTCGGAACACTGAAGCTTTCTTT. Translated, it gives CASSQRAVRNTEAFF.